The rows below give T cell receptor beta chains drawn from one sample of a study of T cell responses to AZD1222 COVID-19 vaccine. Some clones are missing from TCRdb's copy, which holds only in-frame ones; the method was immunoSEQ multiplex PCR. This table has 90,000 to 100,000 clones, approximately 84% appearing once. The starting material was peripheral blood, obtained 28 days after the second AZD1222 dose. These receptors originate from an adult who received the AZD1222 COVID-19 vaccine. Each CDR3 is given with its conserved first and last residue. D genes are given only for firm matches. For some rows the clone size is stated as once, few or many, or as a class when expanded; others skip it.

CDR3 DNA,CDR3 protein,clone size,D gene,V gene,J gene
TGCGCCAGCAGCCGCTTGGTAACTAGCGGCTCCTACGAGCAGTACTTC,CASSRLVTSGSYEQYF,once,TRBD2,TRBV4-1,TRBJ2-7
TGTGCCAGCAGTTTGGGGGTGAGGGACACTGAAGCTTTCTTT,CASSLGVRDTEAFF,.,.,TRBV6-5,TRBJ1-1
TGTGCCAGCAGCTCCCTTGGGGACAGAAAAAACTATGGCTACACCTTC,CASSSLGDRKNYGYTF,.,TRBD1,TRBV5-6,TRBJ1-2
TGTGCCAGCAGGGGGGACCCGAGCGGTGAGCAGTTCTTC,CASRGDPSGEQFF,.,.,TRBV27,TRBJ2-1
TGTGCCAGTATTGCGAGGAAACTTGGCGTCGGTCAGCCCCAGCATTTT,CASIARKLGVGQPQHF,.,.,TRBV19,TRBJ1-5
TGTGCCAGCAGCCCCACCGGAAATTCCTACGAGCAGTACTTC,CASSPTGNSYEQYF,.,.,TRBV7-9,TRBJ2-7
TGCGCCAGCAGTCAACTAGTTCGTGGAATGCGCACCGGGGAGCTGTTTTTT,CASSQLVRGMRTGELFF,.,.,TRBV23-1,TRBJ2-2
TGTGCCAGCAGCCGACGACTAGCGGGAGTAGAAGAGCAGTACTTC,CASSRRLAGVEEQYF,.,TRBD2,TRBV5-4,TRBJ2-7
TGTGCCTGGGGCCCAGGGACCCTCAATCAGCCCCAGCATTTT,CAWGPGTLNQPQHF,.,.,TRBV30,TRBJ1-5
TGTGCCAGTAGTATAGGTAGGGTTCAGCCCCAGCATTTT,CASSIGRVQPQHF,.,.,TRBV19,TRBJ1-5
TGTGCCAGCAGCACCCCTTACCGCGGGGGTGAGCAGTTCTTC,CASSTPYRGGEQFF,medium-sized,TRBD2,TRBV9,TRBJ2-1
TGTGCCAGCAGCTTCGGGACCGGGCGGATACCTAGCACAGATACGCAGTATTTT,CASSFGTGRIPSTDTQYF,.,.,TRBV7-2,TRBJ2-3
TGTGCCAGCAAATCTCGGGTCAGGGGTGGTTCACCCCTCCACTTT,CASKSRVRGGSPLHF,.,.,TRBV2,TRBJ1-6
TGTGCCAGCACAATCGGACAGGGGAATAATGAAAAACTGTTTTTT,CASTIGQGNNEKLFF,.,TRBD1,TRBV5-8,TRBJ1-4
TGTGCCAGCAGCCCCGGGACTAGCGGTAGCTACGAGCAGTACTTC,CASSPGTSGSYEQYF,once,TRBD2,TRBV11-3,TRBJ2-7
TGTGCCAGCAGTTTGTCGCGGGGGGTCGGCGAGCAGTACTTC,CASSLSRGVGEQYF,.,TRBD2,TRBV27,TRBJ2-7
TGCGCCAGCAGCTTCGAAGTGAACACTGAAGCTTTCTTT,CASSFEVNTEAFF,.,.,TRBV5-1,TRBJ1-1
TGCGCCAGCAGCTTGAACCCGGGGGCGAACGGGAAAAAGACTGAAGCTTTCTTT,CASSLNPGANGKKTEAFF,once,.,TRBV5-1,TRBJ1-1
TGCGCCAGCAGCTTGCGCGGCGGGAGGTCTTACAATGAGCAGTTCTTC,CASSLRGGRSYNEQFF,.,TRBD2,TRBV5-1,TRBJ2-1
TGTGCCAGCAGTACAGGGACAGAGGGAAACACTGAAGCTTTCTTT,CASSTGTEGNTEAFF,.,TRBD1,TRBV11-2,TRBJ1-1
TGTGCCAGCAGCTACCCCATTCGAAGGGGGACCCAGTACTTC,CASSYPIRRGTQYF,.,.,TRBV7-2,TRBJ2-5
TGTGCCAGCAGCTTGCGGTTAGCGGGGGGCACAGATACGCAGTATTTT,CASSLRLAGGTDTQYF,.,TRBD2,TRBV7-9,TRBJ2-3
TGTGCCAGTAGAGGGAGGACTCAGGACACTGAAGCTTTCTTT,CASRGRTQDTEAFF,.,.,TRBV19,TRBJ1-1
TGCGCCAGCAGCCAAGAAGCGCCAGTAATAAGCAATCAGCCCCAGCATTTT,CASSQEAPVISNQPQHF,few,.,TRBV4-1,TRBJ1-5
TGTGCCAGCAGTTTTTCAACAAATAGGAAGCAGTATTTT,CASSFSTNRKQYF,once,.,TRBV12-3/TRBV12-4,TRBJ2-3
TGTGCCAGCAGTGAAGCCCCTAATGACGGAAACACCATATATTTT,CASSEAPNDGNTIYF,.,.,TRBV6-1,TRBJ1-3
TGTGCCAGCAGCCAGCGGACTAGCGGGGGGGCCGGGGACAATGAGCAGTTCTTC,CASSQRTSGGAGDNEQFF,.,TRBD2,TRBV4-2,TRBJ2-1
TGTGCCAGCAGCCCTGTCGTCGGCCCGGATATCACCGGGGAGCTGTTTTTT,CASSPVVGPDITGELFF,.,.,TRBV9,TRBJ2-2
TGTGCCAGCAGCTTAAAGGGGCACAACACTGAAGCTTTCTTT,CASSLKGHNTEAFF,.,.,TRBV7-3,TRBJ1-1
TGCAGTGCTAGTTTGGCAGCTAACTATGGCTACACCTTC,CSASLAANYGYTF,.,.,TRBV20-1,TRBJ1-2
TGTGCCAGTAGTAAGGAGGAGGGCTCCCTCTATGGCTACACCTTC,CASSKEEGSLYGYTF,.,.,TRBV19,TRBJ1-2
TGTGCCAGCAGCTTCCAGGGGGCTGATGGCTACACCTTC,CASSFQGADGYTF,.,TRBD1,TRBV7-6,TRBJ1-2
TGTGCCATCACCGCAAGGTCCGGGCCGGGAAACACCATATATTTT,CAITARSGPGNTIYF,.,.,TRBV10-3,TRBJ1-3
TGTGCCAGCAGCGCTTGGTTGGGGGGCGGTGGAAACACCATATATTTT,CASSAWLGGGGNTIYF,.,.,TRBV7-2,TRBJ1-3
TGTGCCAGCAGACAACGCCGGGGCCGGTCGTTGTACAATGAGCAGTTCTTC,CASRQRRGRSLYNEQFF,.,.,TRBV13,TRBJ2-1
TGTGCCAGCAGCCACCGACAGGGCACTGGCACTGAAGCTTTCTTT,CASSHRQGTGTEAFF,.,TRBD1,TRBV3-1/TRBV3-2,TRBJ1-1
TGTGCCAGCAGCACCACGCACAGGGGGCAGAACCAGGGGGAGCAGTTCTTC,CASSTTHRGQNQGEQFF,.,TRBD1,TRBV11-3,TRBJ2-1
TGTGCCAGCTCCCCCCGTCGGGGCGACGAGCAGTACTTC,CASSPRRGDEQYF,.,.,TRBV18,TRBJ2-7
TGTGCCAGCAGGTATGTCCAGGGTGGCACTGAAGCTTTCTTT,CASRYVQGGTEAFF,.,.,TRBV2,TRBJ1-1
TGTGCCAGTAGGAGTGGGAGCTCCTACGAGCAGTACTTC,CASRSGSSYEQYF,.,.,TRBV19,TRBJ2-7
TGTGCCAGCAGCCTGGGGAACAATCAGCCCCAGCATTTT,CASSLGNNQPQHF,.,.,TRBV3-1/TRBV3-2,TRBJ1-5
TGTGCCAGCAGCCCCGCCGGGTTAGCCCAGTACAATGAGCAGTTCTTC,CASSPAGLAQYNEQFF,.,.,TRBV7-3,TRBJ2-1
TGTGCCAGTAGTCCCACCTCGACAGGGAGGGAAAAACTGTTTTTT,CASSPTSTGREKLFF,.,TRBD1,TRBV19,TRBJ1-4
TGTGCCAGCTCACCTCCGACCTCGTTGGGCGAGCAGTACTTC,CASSPPTSLGEQYF,.,.,TRBV18,TRBJ2-7
TGTGCCAGCAGTCTCCTCGGGACTAGCGGGAGGGGGGGGGAGCTGTTTTTT,CASSLLGTSGRGGELFF,.,TRBD2,TRBV27,TRBJ2-2
TGCGCCAGCAGCCAAGCCTGGAATCAGCCCCAGCATTTT,CASSQAWNQPQHF,.,.,TRBV4-3,TRBJ1-5
TGTGCCATCAGTGACTGGGACAGCTTGGGTGGCTACACCTTC,CAISDWDSLGGYTF,few,TRBD1,TRBV10-3,TRBJ1-2
TGCGCCAGCAGCCTGCAGGGGGACTATGGCTACACCTTC,CASSLQGDYGYTF,.,TRBD1,TRBV4-1,TRBJ1-2